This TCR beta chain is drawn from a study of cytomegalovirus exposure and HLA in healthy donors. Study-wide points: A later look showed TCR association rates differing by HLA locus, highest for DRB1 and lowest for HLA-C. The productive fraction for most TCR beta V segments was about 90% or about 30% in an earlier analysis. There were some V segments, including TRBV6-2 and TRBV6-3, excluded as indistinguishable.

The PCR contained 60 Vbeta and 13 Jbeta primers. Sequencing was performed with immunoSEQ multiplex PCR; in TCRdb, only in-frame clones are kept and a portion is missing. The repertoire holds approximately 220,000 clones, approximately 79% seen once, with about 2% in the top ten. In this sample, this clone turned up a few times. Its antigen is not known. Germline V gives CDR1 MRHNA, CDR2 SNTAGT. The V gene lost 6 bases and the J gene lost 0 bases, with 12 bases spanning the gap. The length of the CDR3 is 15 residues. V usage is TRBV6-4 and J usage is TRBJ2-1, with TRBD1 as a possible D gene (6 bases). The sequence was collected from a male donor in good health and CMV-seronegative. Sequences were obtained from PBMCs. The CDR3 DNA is TGTGCCAGCAGACTTACAGGGAGCTCCTACAATGAGCAGTTCTTC. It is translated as CASRLTGSSYNEQFF.